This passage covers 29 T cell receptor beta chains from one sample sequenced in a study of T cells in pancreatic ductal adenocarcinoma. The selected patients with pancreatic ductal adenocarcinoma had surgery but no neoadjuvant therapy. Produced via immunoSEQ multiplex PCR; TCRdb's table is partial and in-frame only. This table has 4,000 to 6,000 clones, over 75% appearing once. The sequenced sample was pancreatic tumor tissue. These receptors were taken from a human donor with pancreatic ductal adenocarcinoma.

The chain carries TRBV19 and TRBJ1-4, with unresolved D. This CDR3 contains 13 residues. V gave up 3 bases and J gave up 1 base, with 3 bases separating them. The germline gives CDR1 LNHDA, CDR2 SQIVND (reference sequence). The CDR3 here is CASSIRTNEKLFF. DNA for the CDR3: TGTGCCAGTAGTATTAGAACTAATGAAAAACTGTTTTTT.

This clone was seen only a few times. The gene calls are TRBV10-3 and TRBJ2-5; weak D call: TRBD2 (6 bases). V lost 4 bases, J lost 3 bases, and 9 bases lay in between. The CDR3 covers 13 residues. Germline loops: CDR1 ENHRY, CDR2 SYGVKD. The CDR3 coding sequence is TGTGCCATCAGTGTACGGGGGAAAGAGACCCAGTACTTC. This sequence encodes CAISVRGKETQYF.

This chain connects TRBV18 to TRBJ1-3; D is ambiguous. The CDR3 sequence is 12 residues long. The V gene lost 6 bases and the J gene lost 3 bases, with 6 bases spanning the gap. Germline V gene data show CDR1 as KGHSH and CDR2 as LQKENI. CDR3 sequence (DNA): TGTGCCAGCTCCCCCGATGGAAACACCATATATTTT. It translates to CASSPDGNTIYF. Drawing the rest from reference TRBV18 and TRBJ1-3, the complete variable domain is NAGVMQNPRHLVRRRGQEARLRCSPMKGHSHVYWYRQLPEEGLKFMVYLQKENIIDESGMPKERFSAEFPKEGPSILRIQQVVRGDSAAYFCASSPDGNTIYFGEGSWLTVV.

CDR3 region: CASSLKAGGPWEQFF. The CDR3 DNA reads as TGTGCCAGCAGCTTAAAAGCGGGAGGGCCGTGGGAGCAGTTCTTC. This rearrangement joins TRBV7-2 to TRBJ2-1; 10 bases fit TRBD2. The length of the CDR3 is 15 residues. V lost 2 bases and J lost 10; bases outside the gene matches: 8. CDR1 and CDR2 from the germline V gene are SGHTA and FQGNSA.

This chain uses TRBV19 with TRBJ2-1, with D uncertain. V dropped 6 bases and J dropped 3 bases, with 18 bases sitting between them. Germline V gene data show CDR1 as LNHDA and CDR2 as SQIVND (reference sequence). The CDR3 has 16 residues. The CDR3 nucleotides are TGTGCCAGTAGCAAATACCGGCCTACGGTCTACAATGAGCAGTTCTTC. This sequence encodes CASSKYRPTVYNEQFF.

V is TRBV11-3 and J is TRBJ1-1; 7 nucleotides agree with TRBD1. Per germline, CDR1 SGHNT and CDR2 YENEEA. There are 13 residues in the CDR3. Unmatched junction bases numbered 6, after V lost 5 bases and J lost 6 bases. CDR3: CASSRDGQAEAFF. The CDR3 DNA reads TGTGCCAGCAGCAGAGACGGACAGGCTGAAGCTTTCTTT.

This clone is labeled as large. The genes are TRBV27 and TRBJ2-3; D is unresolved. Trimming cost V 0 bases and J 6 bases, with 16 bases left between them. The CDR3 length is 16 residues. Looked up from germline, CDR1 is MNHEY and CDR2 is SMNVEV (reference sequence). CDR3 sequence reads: CASSLSIGTPEDTQYF. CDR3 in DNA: TGTGCCAGCAGTTTATCGATTGGTACCCCTGAGGATACGCAGTATTTT.

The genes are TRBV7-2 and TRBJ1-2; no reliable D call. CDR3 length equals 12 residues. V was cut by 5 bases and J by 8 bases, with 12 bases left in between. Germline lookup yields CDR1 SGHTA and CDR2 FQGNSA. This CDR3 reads CASSADSRGYTF. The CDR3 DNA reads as TGTGCCAGCAGCGCGGACTCCAGGGGCTACACCTTC.

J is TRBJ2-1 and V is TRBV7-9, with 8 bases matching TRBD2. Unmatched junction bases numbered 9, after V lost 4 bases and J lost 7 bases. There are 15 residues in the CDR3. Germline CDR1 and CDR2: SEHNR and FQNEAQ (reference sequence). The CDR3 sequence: CASSSGTSKWNEQFF. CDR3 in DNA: TGTGCCAGCAGCTCCGGGACTAGTAAATGGAATGAGCAGTTCTTC. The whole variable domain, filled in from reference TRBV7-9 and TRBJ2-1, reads DTGVSQNPRHKITKRGQNVTFRCDPISEHNRLYWYRQTLGQGPEFLTYFQNEAQLEKSRLLSDRFSAERPKGSFSTLEIQRTEQGDSAMYLCASSSGTSKWNEQFFGPGTRLTVL.

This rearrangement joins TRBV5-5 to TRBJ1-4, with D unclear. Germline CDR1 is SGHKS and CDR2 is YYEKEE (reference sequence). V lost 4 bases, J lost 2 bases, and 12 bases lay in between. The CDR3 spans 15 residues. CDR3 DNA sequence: TGTGCCAGCAGCCGACCAGGTTCGACTAATGAAAAACTGTTTTTT. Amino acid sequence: CASSRPGSTNEKLFF.

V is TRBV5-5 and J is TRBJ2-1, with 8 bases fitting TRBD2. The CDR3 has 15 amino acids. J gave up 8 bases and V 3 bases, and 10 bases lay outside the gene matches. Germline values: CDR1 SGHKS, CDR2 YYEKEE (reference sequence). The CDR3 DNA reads TGTGCCAGCAGCTGGGGACTAGGGCCTTTCGATGAGCAGTTCTTC. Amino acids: CASSWGLGPFDEQFF.

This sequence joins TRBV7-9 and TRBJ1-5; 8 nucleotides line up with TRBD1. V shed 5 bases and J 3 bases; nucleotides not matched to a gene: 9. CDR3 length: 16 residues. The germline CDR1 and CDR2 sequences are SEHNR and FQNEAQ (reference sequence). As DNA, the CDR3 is TGTGCCAGCAGCACGGGGACAGGAGGGACCAATCAGCCCCAGCATTTT. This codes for CASSTGTGGTNQPQHF. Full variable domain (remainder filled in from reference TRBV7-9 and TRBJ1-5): DTGVSQNPRHKITKRGQNVTFRCDPISEHNRLYWYRQTLGQGPEFLTYFQNEAQLEKSRLLSDRFSAERPKGSFSTLEIQRTEQGDSAMYLCASSTGTGGTNQPQHFGDGTRLSIL.

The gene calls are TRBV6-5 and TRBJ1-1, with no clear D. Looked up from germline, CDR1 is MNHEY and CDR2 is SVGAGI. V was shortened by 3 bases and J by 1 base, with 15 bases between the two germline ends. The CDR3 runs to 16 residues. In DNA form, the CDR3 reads TGTGCCAGCAGTTATTCCCCCCCCATCCGGAACACTGAAGCTTTCTTT. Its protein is CASSYSPPIRNTEAFF.

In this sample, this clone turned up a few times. The CDR3 DNA follows: TGTGCCAGCAGTTGGACAGCCTCCTATGGCTACACCTTC. This codes for CASSWTASYGYTF. The V gene is TRBV6-5, the J gene TRBJ1-2; the D gene is possibly TRBD1 (6 bases). The germline gives CDR1 MNHEY, CDR2 SVGAGI. The CDR3 totals 13 residues. Deletions cut 4 bases from V and 4 bases from J, with 10 bases between.

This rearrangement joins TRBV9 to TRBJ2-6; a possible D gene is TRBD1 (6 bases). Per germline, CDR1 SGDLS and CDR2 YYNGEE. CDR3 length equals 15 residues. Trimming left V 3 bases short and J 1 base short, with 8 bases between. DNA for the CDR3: TGTGCCAGCAGCGCTACAGGGTCTGGGGCCAACGTCCTGACTTTC. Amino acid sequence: CASSATGSGANVLTF. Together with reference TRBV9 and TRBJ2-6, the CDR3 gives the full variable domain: DSGVTQTPKHLITATGQRVTLRCSPRSGDLSVYWYQQSLDQGLQFLIQYYNGEERAKGNILERFSAQQFPDLHSELNLSSLELGDSALYFCASSATGSGANVLTFGAGSRLTVL.

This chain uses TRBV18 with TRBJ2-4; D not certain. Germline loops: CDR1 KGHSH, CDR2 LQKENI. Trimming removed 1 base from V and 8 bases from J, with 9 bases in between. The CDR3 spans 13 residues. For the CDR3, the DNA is TGTGCCAGCTCACCACGGGCAGGAGACATTCAGTACTTC. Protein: CASSPRAGDIQYF.

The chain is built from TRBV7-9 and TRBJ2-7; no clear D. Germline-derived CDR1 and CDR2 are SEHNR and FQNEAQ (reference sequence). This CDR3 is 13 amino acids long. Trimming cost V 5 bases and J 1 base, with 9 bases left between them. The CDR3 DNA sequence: TGTGCCAGCAGCGGACGACTGTCCTACGAGCAGTACTTC. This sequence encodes CASSGRLSYEQYF.

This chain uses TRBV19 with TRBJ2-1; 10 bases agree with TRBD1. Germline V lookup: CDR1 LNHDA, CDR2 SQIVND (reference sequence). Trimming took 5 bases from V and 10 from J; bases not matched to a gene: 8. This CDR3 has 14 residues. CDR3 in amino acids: CASSPQTGGNEQFF. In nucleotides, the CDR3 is TGTGCCAGTAGTCCCCAGACAGGGGGCAACGAGCAGTTCTTC.

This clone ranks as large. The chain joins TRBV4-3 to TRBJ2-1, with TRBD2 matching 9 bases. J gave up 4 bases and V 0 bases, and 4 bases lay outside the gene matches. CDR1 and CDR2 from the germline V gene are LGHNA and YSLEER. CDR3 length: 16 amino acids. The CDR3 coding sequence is TGCGCCAGCAGCCAAGAACTAGCGGGTGGGTACAATGAGCAGTTCTTC. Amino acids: CASSQELAGGYNEQFF.

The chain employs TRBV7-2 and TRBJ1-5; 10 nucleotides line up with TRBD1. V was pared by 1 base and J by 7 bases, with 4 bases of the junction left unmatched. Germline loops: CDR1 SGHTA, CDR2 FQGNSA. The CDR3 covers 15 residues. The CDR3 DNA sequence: TGTGCCAGCAGCTTAGGGGGGACAGGGGACCAGCCCCAGCATTTT. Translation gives CASSLGGTGDQPQHF.

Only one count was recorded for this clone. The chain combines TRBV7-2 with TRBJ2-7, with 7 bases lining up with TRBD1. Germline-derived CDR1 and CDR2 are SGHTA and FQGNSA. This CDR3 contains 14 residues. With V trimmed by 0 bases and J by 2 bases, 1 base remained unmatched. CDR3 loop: CASSLAQGTYEQYF. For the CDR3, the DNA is TGTGCCAGCAGCTTAGCACAGGGGACCTACGAGCAGTACTTC.

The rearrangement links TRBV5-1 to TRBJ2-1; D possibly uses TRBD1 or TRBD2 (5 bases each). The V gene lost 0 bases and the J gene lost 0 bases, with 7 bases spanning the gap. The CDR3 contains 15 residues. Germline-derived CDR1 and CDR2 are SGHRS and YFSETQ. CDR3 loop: CASSLEGSSYNEQFF. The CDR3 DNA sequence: TGCGCCAGCAGCTTGGAGGGGAGCTCCTACAATGAGCAGTTCTTC.

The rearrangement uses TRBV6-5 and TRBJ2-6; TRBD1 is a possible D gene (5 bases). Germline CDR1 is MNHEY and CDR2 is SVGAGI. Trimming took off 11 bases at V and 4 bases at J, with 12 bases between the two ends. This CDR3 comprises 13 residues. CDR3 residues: CASQGLGANVLTF. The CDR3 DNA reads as TGTGCCTCCCAGGGCTTGGGGGCCAACGTCCTGACTTTC.

The CDR3 coding sequence is TGCGCCAGCAGCCAAGATGTAACCACCGGGGGGGCCAACGTCCTGACTTTC. Protein: CASSQDVTTGGANVLTF. The chain uses TRBV4-1 and TRBJ2-6, with D uncertain. The ends were cut back, 0 bases at V and 4 bases at J, with 13 bases in the middle. Per germline, CDR1 MGHRA and CDR2 YSYEKL. This CDR3 region has 17 residues.

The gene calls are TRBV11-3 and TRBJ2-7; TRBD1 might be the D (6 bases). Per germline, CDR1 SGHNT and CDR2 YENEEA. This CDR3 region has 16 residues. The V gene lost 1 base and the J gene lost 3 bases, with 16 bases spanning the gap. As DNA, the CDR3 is TGTGCCAGCAGCTTAGTCGAAGGACAGAGAAACTACGAGCAGTACTTC. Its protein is CASSLVEGQRNYEQYF.

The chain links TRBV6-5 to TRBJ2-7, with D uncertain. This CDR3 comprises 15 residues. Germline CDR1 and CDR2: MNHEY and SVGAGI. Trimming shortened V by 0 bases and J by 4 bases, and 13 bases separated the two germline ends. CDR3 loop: CASSYSGLGPYEQYF. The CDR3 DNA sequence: TGTGCCAGCAGTTACTCAGGGCTGGGCCCTTACGAGCAGTACTTC.

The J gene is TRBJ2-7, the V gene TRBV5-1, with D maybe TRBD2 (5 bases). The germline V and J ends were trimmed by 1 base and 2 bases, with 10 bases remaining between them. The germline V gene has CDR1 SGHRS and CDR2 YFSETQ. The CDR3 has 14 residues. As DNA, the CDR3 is TGCGCCAGCAGCTTGTGGACTGAAACCTACGAGCAGTACTTC. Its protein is CASSLWTETYEQYF.

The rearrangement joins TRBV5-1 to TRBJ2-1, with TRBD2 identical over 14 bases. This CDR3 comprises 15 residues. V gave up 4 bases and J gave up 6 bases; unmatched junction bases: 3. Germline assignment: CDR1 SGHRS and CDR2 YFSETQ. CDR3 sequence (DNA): TGCGCCAGCAGCCCGACTAGCGGGAGGGGCAATGAGCAGTTCTTC. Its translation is CASSPTSGRGNEQFF. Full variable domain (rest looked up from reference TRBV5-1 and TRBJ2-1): KAGVTQTPRYLIKTRGQQVTLSCSPISGHRSVSWYQQTPGQGLQFLFEYFSETQRNKGNFPGRFSGRQFSNSRSEMNVSTLELGDSALYLCASSPTSGRGNEQFFGPGTRLTVL.

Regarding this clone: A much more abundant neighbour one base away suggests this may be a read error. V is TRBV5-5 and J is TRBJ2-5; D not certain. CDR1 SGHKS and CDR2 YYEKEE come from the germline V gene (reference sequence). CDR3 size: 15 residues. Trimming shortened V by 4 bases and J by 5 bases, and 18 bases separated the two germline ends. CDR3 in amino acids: CASSPVSSIGETQYF. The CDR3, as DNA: TGTGCCAGCAGCCCTGTATCGTCCATCGGGGAGACCCAGTACTTC. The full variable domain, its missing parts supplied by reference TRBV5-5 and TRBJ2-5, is DAGVTQSPTHLIKTRGQQVTLRCSPISGHKSVSWYQQVLGQGPQFIFQYYEKEERGRGNFPDRFSARQFPNYSSELNVNALLLGDSALYLCASSPVSSIGETQYFGPGTRLLVL.